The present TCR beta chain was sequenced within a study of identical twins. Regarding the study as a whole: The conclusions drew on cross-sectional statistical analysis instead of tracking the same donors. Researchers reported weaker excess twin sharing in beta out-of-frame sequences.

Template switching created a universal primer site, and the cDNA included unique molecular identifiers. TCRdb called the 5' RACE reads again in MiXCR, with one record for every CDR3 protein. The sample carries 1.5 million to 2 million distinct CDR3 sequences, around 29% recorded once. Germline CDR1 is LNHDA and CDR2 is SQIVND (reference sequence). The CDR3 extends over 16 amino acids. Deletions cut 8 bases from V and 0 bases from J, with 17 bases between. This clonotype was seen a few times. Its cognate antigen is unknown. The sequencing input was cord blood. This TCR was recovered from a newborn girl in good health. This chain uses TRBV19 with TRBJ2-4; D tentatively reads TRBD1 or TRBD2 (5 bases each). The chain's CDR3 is CASGDPGTLAKNIQYF. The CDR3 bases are TGTGCCAGTGGGGACCCCGGGACCCTAGCCAAAAACATTCAGTACTTC. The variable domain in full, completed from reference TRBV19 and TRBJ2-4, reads DGGITQSPKYLFRKEGQNVTLSCEQNLNHDAMYWYRQDPGQGLRLIYYSQIVNDFQKGDIAEGYSVSREKKESFPLTVTSAQKNPTAFYLCASGDPGTLAKNIQYFGAGTRLSVL.